Below, one T cell receptor beta chain is given with its context. This entry belongs to a study of blood T cell repertoires in COVID-19. The overall study: Samples came from the United States, Italy and Spain, spanning acute and convalescent COVID-19. PBMCs, B-cell-depleted T cells, or T cells were the source of the cDNA or gDNA that made up the material.

Germline V gene sequence: CDR1 SGHTA, CDR2 FQGNSA. The CDR3 is 16 residues long. V lost 4 bases to trimming and J lost 3 bases; unmatched junction nucleotides: 4. In the original workflow: Quantification of nucleated cells was approximated via reference gene primer amplification. The table came from immunoSEQ multiplex PCR; TCRdb's copy has only in-frame clones and leaves some out. V and J calls and clone size are those listed in that table; D and trimming were worked out from the DNA. The data contain around 77,000 clones, 65% to 80% of them singletons. The chain carries TRBV7-2 and TRBJ2-2; TRBD2 aligns across 11 bases. The sequencing sample was made of peripheral blood. The TCR sequence derives from an elderly woman with active or convalescent COVID-19. The DNA for the CDR3 is TGTGCCAGCAGCTCCAGACTAGCGGGGCACACCGGGGAGCTGTTTTTT. It encodes CASSSRLAGHTGELFF.